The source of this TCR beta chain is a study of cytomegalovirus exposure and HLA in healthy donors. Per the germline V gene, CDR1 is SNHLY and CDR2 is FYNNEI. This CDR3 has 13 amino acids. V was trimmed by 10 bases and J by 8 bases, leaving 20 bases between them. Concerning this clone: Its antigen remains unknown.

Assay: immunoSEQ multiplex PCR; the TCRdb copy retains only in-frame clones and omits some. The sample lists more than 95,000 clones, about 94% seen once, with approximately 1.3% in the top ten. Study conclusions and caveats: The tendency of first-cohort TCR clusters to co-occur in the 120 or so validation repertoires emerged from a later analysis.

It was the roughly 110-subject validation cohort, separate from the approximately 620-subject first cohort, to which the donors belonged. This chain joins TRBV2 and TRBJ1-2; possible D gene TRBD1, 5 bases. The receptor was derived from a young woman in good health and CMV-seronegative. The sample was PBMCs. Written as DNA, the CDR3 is TGTGCCATCGCGGGGAGCGCCGGGACCGGCTACACCTTC. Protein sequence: CAIAGSAGTGYTF.